This T cell receptor beta chain was found in a study of T cell responses to AZD1222 COVID-19 vaccine. This table comes from immunoSEQ multiplex PCR, and its TCRdb copy is limited to in-frame clones, with some not included. The sample holds 150,000 to 180,000 clones, more than 85% seen once. Germline V gives CDR1 SGHDT, CDR2 YYEEEE. V lost 0 bases and J 1 base, leaving 4 bases between the germline ends. The CDR3 has 13 residues. This clone came up a few times. The chain carries TRBV5-6 and TRBJ1-1, with D unclear. This specimen was peripheral blood, taken after recovery from COVID-19. This receptor was taken from an adult who had recovered from COVID-19. The CDR3 sequence is CASSLGRNTEAFF. DNA of the CDR3: TGTGCCAGCAGCTTGGGGAGGAACACTGAAGCTTTCTTT.